A selection of T cell receptor beta chains follows, all from one sample in a study of cytomegalovirus exposure and HLA in healthy donors. Using immunoSEQ multiplex PCR, the repertoire was profiled, and TCRdb retains in-frame clones only, with some absent. The table lists 86,000 or so clones, 79% of them singletons. The sequenced sample consisted of PBMCs. Receptor source: a middle-aged woman in good health and CMV-seropositive. CDR3s include the opening cysteine and the closing phenylalanine or tryptophan. D genes are given only for firm matches. Rows may omit the clone size; those that give it use once, few, many or a size class.

v_call	clone_size	d_call	j_call	cdr3_aa	cdr3_nt
TRBV28	.	.	TRBJ2-2	CASSLVSPGELFF	TGTGCCAGCAGTTTAGTTAGCCCCGGGGAGCTGTTTTTT
TRBV4-1	.	.	TRBJ2-7	CASSQGRSRISTEGPYEQYF	TGCGCCAGCAGCCAAGGAAGGTCTAGGATCTCGACGGAGGGACCCTACGAGCAGTACTTC
TRBV7-2	.	TRBD1	TRBJ1-4	CASSTTGGLRGGKLFF	TGTGCCAGCAGCACGACAGGGGGGCTACGTGGGGGAAAACTGTTTTTT
TRBV14	.	.	TRBJ1-3	CASSQDPFSGNTIYF	TGTGCCAGCAGCCAAGATCCGTTCTCTGGAAACACCATATATTTT
TRBV7-8	.	TRBD2	TRBJ2-1	CASSFPPGLANNEQFF	TGTGCCAGCAGCTTCCCACCGGGACTAGCTAACAATGAGCAGTTCTTC
TRBV2	.	.	TRBJ2-5	CASRELASVKETQYF	TGTGCCAGCCGCGAATTGGCTAGCGTAAAAGAGACCCAGTACTTC
TRBV9	.	TRBD1	TRBJ2-3	CASSSRGQDTDTQYF	TGTGCCAGCAGCTCCCGGGGACAGGACACAGATACGCAGTATTTT
TRBV4-3	.	.	TRBJ2-3	CASSQEFRVDTQYF	TGCGCCAGCAGCCAAGAGTTCAGGGTAGATACGCAGTATTTT
TRBV2	.	TRBD1	TRBJ1-5	CASSPYGSGTANQPQHF	TGTGCCAGCAGTCCCTATGGCTCCGGGACAGCAAATCAGCCCCAGCATTTT
TRBV28	.	.	TRBJ1-1	CASSFGQNTEAFF	TGTGCCAGCAGTTTTGGACAGAACACTGAAGCTTTCTTT
TRBV9	once	.	TRBJ2-5	CASSSPRETQYF	TGTGCCAGCAGCTCCCCTCGAGAGACCCAGTACTTC
TRBV5-1	.	.	TRBJ1-6	CASSLTFRANNSPLHF	TGCGCCAGCAGCTTGACGTTCAGGGCCAATAATTCACCCCTCCACTTT
TRBV6-1	.	TRBD2	TRBJ2-7	CASTGGIHEQYF	TGTGCCAGCACGGGGGGGATCCACGAGCAGTACTTC
TRBV30	once	.	TRBJ1-1	CAWSSLVEAFF	TGTGCCTGGAGTTCATTAGTAGAAGCTTTCTTT
TRBV5-1	.	.	TRBJ2-2	CASSLRESLNTGELFF	TGCGCCAGCAGCTTGAGGGAGTCTTTAAACACCGGGGAGCTGTTTTTT
TRBV6-4	.	TRBD2	TRBJ2-1	CASSDGTSNEQFF	TGTGCCAGCAGTGACGGGACTAGCAATGAGCAGTTCTTC
TRBV5-1	.	TRBD2	TRBJ2-1	CASSLTSISGGASNEQFF	TGCGCCAGCAGCCTTACCTCCATTTCGGGGGGGGCGAGTAATGAGCAGTTCTTC
TRBV27	.	.	TRBJ2-1	CATHRWEAGEQFF	TGTGCCACCCATCGGTGGGAGGCCGGTGAGCAGTTCTTC
TRBV4-1	.	TRBD2	TRBJ2-3	CASSQGLASSTDTQYF	TGCGCCAGCAGCCAAGGACTAGCGTCTAGCACAGATACGCAGTATTTT
TRBV6-4	.	.	TRBJ2-1	CASSPKSDAGYNEQFF	TGTGCCAGCAGTCCCAAATCCGACGCGGGGTACAATGAGCAGTTCTTC
TRBV9	.	TRBD2	TRBJ2-1	CASTPGGPLNEQFF	TGTGCCAGCACCCCGGGGGGGCCTCTAAATGAGCAGTTCTTC
TRBV30	.	.	TRBJ2-7	CAGGWRESYEQYF	TGTGCCGGCGGTTGGAGGGAGTCCTACGAGCAGTACTTC
TRBV7-4	.	.	TRBJ1-2	CASSHIQGANYGYTF	TGTGCCAGCAGCCATATACAGGGAGCTAACTATGGCTACACCTTC
TRBV19	.	TRBD1	TRBJ1-4	CACRGQGTTNEKLFF	TGTGCCTGCAGGGGGCAGGGGACGACTAATGAAAAACTGTTTTTT
TRBV25-1	.	.	TRBJ1-1	CASSVRGNTEAFF	TGTGCCAGCAGTGTCAGGGGGAACACTGAAGCTTTCTTT
TRBV15	.	.	TRBJ1-2	CATSKGDPSDGYTF	TGTGCCACCAGCAAGGGGGATCCCTCGGATGGCTACACCTTC
TRBV6-5	.	.	TRBJ1-1	CASSDRSSSTEAFF	TGTGCCAGCAGTGACAGATCCAGTTCTACTGAAGCTTTCTTT
TRBV13	.	.	TRBJ2-6	CASSLGTVSGLSGANVLTF	TGTGCCAGCAGCTTAGGGACCGTGTCAGGGCTATCTGGGGCCAACGTCCTGACTTTC
TRBV13	.	.	TRBJ2-3	CASSSSSTDTQYF	TGTGCCAGCAGCTCGTCTAGCACAGATACGCAGTATTTT
TRBV2	.	.	TRBJ1-2	CASSEIGQVDGYTF	TGTGCCAGCAGTGAAATAGGACAAGTTGATGGCTACACCTTC
TRBV6-5	.	.	TRBJ1-1	CASSRGGKSQEAFF	TGTGCCAGCAGCCGGGGGGGGAAATCTCAAGAAGCTTTCTTT
TRBV2	.	.	TRBJ1-2	CASNLANYGYTF	TGTGCCAGCAATTTAGCTAACTATGGCTACACCTTC
TRBV28	.	.	TRBJ1-1	CASSSDSFAFF	TGTGCCAGCAGTTCCGACTCATTTGCTTTCTTT
TRBV27	.	TRBD1	TRBJ2-1	CASSLWTGMDEQFF	TGTGCCAGCAGTTTATGGACAGGGATGGATGAGCAGTTCTTC
TRBV4-1	.	TRBD1	TRBJ1-1	CASSPDSRDRGPVGNTEAFF	TGCGCCAGCAGCCCGGACTCCCGGGACAGGGGGCCCGTCGGGAACACTGAAGCTTTCTTT
TRBV27	.	TRBD1	TRBJ2-3	CASSPYRGRADTQYF	TGTGCCAGCAGTCCCTACAGGGGGCGGGCAGATACGCAGTATTTT
TRBV2	.	TRBD1	TRBJ1-2	CASESLGGDGYTF	TGTGCCAGCGAATCTCTAGGGGGCGATGGCTACACCTTC
TRBV19	.	TRBD1	TRBJ2-7	CATRDEGQAIYEQYF	TGTGCCACCAGGGATGAGGGACAGGCGATCTACGAGCAGTACTTC
TRBV15	.	.	TRBJ1-4	CATSTGVVGGEEKLFF	TGTGCCACCAGCACCGGGGTGGTTGGTGGTGAGGAAAAACTGTTTTTT
TRBV15	.	.	TRBJ1-6	CATSSSYQGYNSPLHF	TGTGCCACCAGCAGTTCCTACCAGGGCTATAATTCACCCCTCCACTTT
TRBV12-5	.	TRBD2	TRBJ2-7	CASGLVAPLRCGRVEQYF	TGTGCTAGTGGTTTGGTCGCGCCCCTTCGGTGCGGGAGGGTGGAGCAGTACTTC
TRBV18	.	.	TRBJ2-5	CASSPGGEETQYF	TGTGCCAGCTCACCGGGCGGGGAGGAGACCCAGTACTTC
TRBV7-9	few	.	TRBJ1-4	CASSPPLATNEKLFF	TGTGCCAGCAGCCCCCCACTTGCAACTAATGAAAAACTGTTTTTT
TRBV7-9	.	TRBD1	TRBJ1-5	CSSSSRGRDRHF	TGTTCCAGCAGCTCCCGAGGCCGGGACAGGCATTTT
TRBV9	.	.	TRBJ2-1	CASSALALGGAHEQFF	TGTGCCAGCAGCGCGCTAGCATTAGGGGGGGCCCATGAGCAGTTCTTC
TRBV27	.	.	TRBJ1-2	CASSTKGDYGYTF	TGTGCCAGCAGCACGAAAGGAGACTATGGCTACACCTTC
TRBV27	.	TRBD1	TRBJ1-1	CASSSLTGANTEAFF	TGTGCCAGCAGTTCTCTGACAGGGGCGAACACTGAAGCTTTCTTT
TRBV6-6	.	TRBD1	TRBJ1-2	CASSYSTGGVGYTF	TGTGCCAGCAGTTACTCTACAGGGGGCGTGGGCTACACCTTC
TRBV30	.	.	TRBJ2-5	CAWRGRGAQETQYF	TGTGCCTGGAGAGGCCGGGGGGCCCAAGAGACCCAGTACTTC
TRBV28	.	.	TRBJ1-1	CASRSQVTEAFF	TGTGCCAGCAGGTCTCAGGTAACTGAAGCTTTCTTT
TRBV20-1	.	.	TRBJ2-5	CSASLQETQYF	TGCAGTGCTAGTCTTCAAGAGACCCAGTACTTC
TRBV9	.	TRBD1	TRBJ1-1	CASSARQGEGEAFF	TGTGCCAGCAGCGCCCGACAGGGTGAGGGTGAAGCTTTCTTT
TRBV20-1	.	.	TRBJ1-5	CSARWSQPQHF	TGCAGTGCTAGATGGAGTCAGCCCCAGCATTTT